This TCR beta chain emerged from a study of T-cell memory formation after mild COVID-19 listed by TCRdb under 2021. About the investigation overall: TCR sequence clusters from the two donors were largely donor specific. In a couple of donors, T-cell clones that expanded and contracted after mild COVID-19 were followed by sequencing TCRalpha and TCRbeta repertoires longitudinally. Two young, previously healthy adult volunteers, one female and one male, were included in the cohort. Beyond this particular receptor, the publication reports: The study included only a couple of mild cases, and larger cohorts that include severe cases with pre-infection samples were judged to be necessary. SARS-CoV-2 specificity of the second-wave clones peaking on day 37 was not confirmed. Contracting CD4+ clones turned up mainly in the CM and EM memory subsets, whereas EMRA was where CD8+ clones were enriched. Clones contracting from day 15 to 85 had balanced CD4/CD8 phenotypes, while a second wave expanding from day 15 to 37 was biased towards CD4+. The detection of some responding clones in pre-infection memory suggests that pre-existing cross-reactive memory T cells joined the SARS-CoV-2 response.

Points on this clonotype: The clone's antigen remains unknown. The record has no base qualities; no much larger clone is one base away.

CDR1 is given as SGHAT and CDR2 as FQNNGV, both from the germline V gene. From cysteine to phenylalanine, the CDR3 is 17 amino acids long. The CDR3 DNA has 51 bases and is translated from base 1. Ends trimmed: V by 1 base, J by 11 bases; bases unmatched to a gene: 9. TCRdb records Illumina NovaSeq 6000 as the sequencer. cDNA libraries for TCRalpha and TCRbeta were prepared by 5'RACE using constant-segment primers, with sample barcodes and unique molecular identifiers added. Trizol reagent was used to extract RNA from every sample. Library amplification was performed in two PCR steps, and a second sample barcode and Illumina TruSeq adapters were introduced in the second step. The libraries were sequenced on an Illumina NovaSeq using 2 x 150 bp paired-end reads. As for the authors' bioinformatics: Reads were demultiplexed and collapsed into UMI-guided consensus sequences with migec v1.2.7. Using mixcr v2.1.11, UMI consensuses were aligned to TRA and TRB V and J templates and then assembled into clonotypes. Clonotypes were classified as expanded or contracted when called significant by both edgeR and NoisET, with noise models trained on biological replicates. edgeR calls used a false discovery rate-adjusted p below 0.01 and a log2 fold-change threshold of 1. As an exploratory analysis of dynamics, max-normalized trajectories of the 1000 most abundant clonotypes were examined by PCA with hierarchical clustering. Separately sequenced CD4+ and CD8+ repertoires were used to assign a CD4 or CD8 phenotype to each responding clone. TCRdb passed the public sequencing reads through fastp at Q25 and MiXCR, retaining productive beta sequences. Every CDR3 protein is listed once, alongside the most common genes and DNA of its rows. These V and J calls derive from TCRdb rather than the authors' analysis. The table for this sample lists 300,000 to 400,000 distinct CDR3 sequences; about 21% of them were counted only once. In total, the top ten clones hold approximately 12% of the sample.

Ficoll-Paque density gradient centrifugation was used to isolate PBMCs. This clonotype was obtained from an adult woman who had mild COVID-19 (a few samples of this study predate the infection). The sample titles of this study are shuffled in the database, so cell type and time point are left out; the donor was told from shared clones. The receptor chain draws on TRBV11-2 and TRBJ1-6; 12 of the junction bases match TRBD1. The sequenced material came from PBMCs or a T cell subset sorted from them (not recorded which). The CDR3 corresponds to CASSLGGQGAKRPPLHF. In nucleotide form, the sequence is TGTGCCAGCAGCTTAGGGGGACAGGGGGCGAAACGGCCACCCCTCCACTTT.